These 2 T cell receptor beta chains originate from one sample sequenced in a study of T cell changes during pregnancy in multiple sclerosis. Assay used: immunoSEQ multiplex PCR; TCRdb lists only in-frame clones, some missing. The sample holds roughly 40,000 clones, 88% seen once. The sequences come from CD4+ T cells from peripheral blood mononuclear cells, collected before pregnancy. The receptors come from a female donor with multiple sclerosis, enrolled in a pregnancy study.

The chain has TRBV5-6 and TRBJ2-4, with D possibly being TRBD2 (5 bases). The CDR3 is 17 amino acids. Germline CDR1 reads SGHDT; CDR2 reads YYEEEE. V lost 3 bases, J lost 0 bases, and 16 bases lay in between. CDR3 bases: TGTGCCAGCAGCTGGACGGGGAGCGGACTAGCCAAAAACATTCAGTACTTC. This translates into CASSWTGSGLAKNIQYF. Full variable domain (rest looked up from reference TRBV5-6 and TRBJ2-4): DAGVTQSPTHLIKTRGQQVTLRCSPKSGHDTVSWYQQALGQGPQFIFQYYEEEERQRGNFPDRFSGHQFPNYSSELNVNALLLGDSALYLCASSWTGSGLAKNIQYFGAGTRLSVL.

The rearrangement joins TRBV20-1 to TRBJ2-7; the D gene is possibly TRBD2 (5 bases). Germline lookup yields CDR1 DFQATT and CDR2 SNEGSKA (reference sequence). Trimming stripped 4 bases from V and 1 base from J, with 5 bases between. The CDR3 length is 11 residues. Here the CDR3 DNA reads TGCAGTGCTAAGCGGTCCTACGAGCAGTACTTC. Amino acids: CSAKRSYEQYF.